The 11 T cell receptor beta chains below were found in one sample sequenced in a study of cytomegalovirus exposure and HLA in healthy donors. Vbeta (60) and Jbeta (13) primers were used in the PCR. Sequencing was performed with immunoSEQ multiplex PCR; in TCRdb, only in-frame clones are kept and a portion is missing. The sample includes 150,000 to 200,000 clones, 77% seen only once; the top ten take 1.4%. The sample was PBMCs. The receptors stem from a man aged 18 to 29 in good health and CMV-seronegative.

The rearrangement uses TRBV5-1 and TRBJ1-4, with no clear D. V lost 2 bases to trimming and J lost 0 bases, with 5 bases between them. In germline, CDR1 is SGHRS, CDR2 YFSETQ. This CDR3 is built from 14 residues. The chain's CDR3 is CASSFGSTNEKLFF. The CDR3 DNA sequence: TGCGCCAGCAGCTTCGGTTCAACTAATGAAAAACTGTTTTTT.

The chain recombines TRBV7-3 with TRBJ1-2; 9 nucleotides line up with TRBD1. Germline-derived CDR1 and CDR2 are SGHTA and FQGTGA. There are 15 residues in the CDR3. V shed 5 bases, J shed 2 bases, and the junction held 6 bases outside the gene matches. The CDR3 DNA sequence: TGTGCCAGCAGCGCGACAGGGGGGAAAAACTATGGCTACACCTTC. It specifies CASSATGGKNYGYTF.

This chain uses TRBV7-9 with TRBJ1-1; D perhaps matches TRBD1 (5 bases). The CDR3 has 14 amino acids. CDR1 and CDR2 from the germline V gene are SEHNR and FQNEAQ (reference sequence). Trimming took 8 bases from V and 1 from J, leaving 14 bases between them. CDR3: CASGAGRRNTEAFF. DNA for the CDR3: TGTGCCAGCGGGGCCGGGCGTAGGAACACTGAAGCTTTCTTT.

The chain has TRBV7-2 and TRBJ1-2, with D perhaps TRBD1 (6 bases). The CDR3 contains 14 residues. Germline V gene data show CDR1 as SGHTA and CDR2 as FQGNSA. The germline V and J ends were trimmed by 4 bases and 0 bases, with 9 bases remaining between them. CDR3 sequence: CASSSRTANYGYTF. The CDR3 DNA follows: TGTGCCAGCAGCTCCCGGACAGCTAACTATGGCTACACCTTC.

The V and J genes are TRBV12-5 and TRBJ2-7; TRBD2 matches 10 bases. The CDR3 loop spans 15 amino acids. CDR1 is LGHNT, CDR2 FRNRAP, per germline. V shed 2 bases and J 6 bases; nucleotides not matched to a gene: 7. The CDR3 spells CASGLLGAGGREQYF. The CDR3 DNA follows: TGTGCTAGTGGTTTGCTAGGAGCGGGGGGGCGCGAGCAGTACTTC.

The rearrangement links TRBV5-1 to TRBJ1-1; possibly TRBD1 for D (5 bases). This CDR3 has 14 amino acids. The V and J ends lost 2 bases and 1 base respectively, with 9 bases between them. CDR1 is SGHRS and CDR2 is YFSETQ in the germline V gene. The CDR3 nucleotides are TGCGCCAGCAGCTTACCCAGGGCGAACACTGAAGCTTTCTTT. This translates into CASSLPRANTEAFF.

This clone was observed a few times. The chain carries TRBV4-3 and TRBJ2-6; D ambiguous. The CDR3 totals 16 residues. The germline V gene encodes CDR1 LGHNA and CDR2 YSLEER. Trimming left V 0 bases short and J 0 bases short, with 6 bases between. The CDR3 is CASSQEMSSGANVLTF. CDR3 bases: TGCGCCAGCAGCCAAGAAATGAGCTCTGGGGCCAACGTCCTGACTTTC.

V usage is TRBV6-1 and J usage is TRBJ2-7, with 9 bases aligning to TRBD2. The V and J ends lost 8 bases and 2 bases, in that order; junction bases with no gene match: 10. This CDR3 has 15 residues. Germline assignment: CDR1 MNHNS and CDR2 SASEGT. The DNA of the CDR3 is TGTGCCAGCGCTAGCGGGGTTAGCCGTCCCTACGAGCAGTACTTC. This translates into CASASGVSRPYEQYF.

The rearrangement links TRBV5-4 to TRBJ1-2, with 11 positions matching TRBD1. V shed 1 base, J shed 9 bases, and the junction held 11 bases outside the gene matches. The CDR3 runs 16 residues. CDR1 is SGHNT and CDR2 is YYREEE in the germline V gene (reference sequence). CDR3 nucleotides: TGTGCCAGCAGCTTGATTCACCCGGACAGGGGGCGCCGCTACACCTTC. It yields the protein CASSLIHPDRGRRYTF.

The V call is TRBV5-1, the J call TRBJ2-6; no clear D gene. Germline V gives CDR1 SGHRS, CDR2 YFSETQ. Deletions cut 0 bases from V and 0 bases from J, with 7 bases between. The CDR3 loop spans 16 amino acids. The CDR3 DNA sequence: TGCGCCAGCAGCTTGGGGCACCTCTCTGGGGCCAACGTCCTGACTTTC. This codes for CASSLGHLSGANVLTF. Together with reference TRBV5-1 and TRBJ2-6, the CDR3 gives the full variable domain: KAGVTQTPRYLIKTRGQQVTLSCSPISGHRSVSWYQQTPGQGLQFLFEYFSETQRNKGNFPGRFSGRQFSNSRSEMNVSTLELGDSALYLCASSLGHLSGANVLTFGAGSRLTVL.

The chain employs TRBV7-9 and TRBJ1-2, with 10 bases that match TRBD1. CDR1 is SEHNR and CDR2 is FQNEAQ in the germline V gene (reference sequence). This CDR3 comprises 16 residues. The junction had 10 bases not matched to a gene; V was cut back by 5 bases and J by 4 bases. The CDR3 DNA reads as TGTGCCAGCAGCCTCACCGTGACAGGGGGCCTCTATGGCTACACCTTC. It encodes CASSLTVTGGLYGYTF. Looking up the rest from reference TRBV7-9 and TRBJ1-2 gives the full variable domain: DTGVSQNPRHKITKRGQNVTFRCDPISEHNRLYWYRQTLGQGPEFLTYFQNEAQLEKSRLLSDRFSAERPKGSFSTLEIQRTEQGDSAMYLCASSLTVTGGLYGYTFGSGTRLTVV.